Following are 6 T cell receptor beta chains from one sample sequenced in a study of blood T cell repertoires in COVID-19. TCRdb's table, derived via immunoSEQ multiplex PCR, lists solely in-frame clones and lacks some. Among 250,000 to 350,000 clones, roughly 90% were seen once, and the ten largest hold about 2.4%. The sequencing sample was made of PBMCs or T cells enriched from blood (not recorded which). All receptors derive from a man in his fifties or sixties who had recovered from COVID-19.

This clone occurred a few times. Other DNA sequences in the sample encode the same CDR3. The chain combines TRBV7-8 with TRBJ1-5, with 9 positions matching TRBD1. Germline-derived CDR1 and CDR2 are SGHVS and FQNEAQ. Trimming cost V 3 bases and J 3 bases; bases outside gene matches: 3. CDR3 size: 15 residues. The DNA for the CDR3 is TGTGCCAGCAGCTTGGGACAGGGCCTCAATCAGCCCCAGCATTTT. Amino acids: CASSLGQGLNQPQHF.

CDR3 in amino acids: CASSVGAEGYEQYF. The CDR3 coding sequence is TGTGCCAGCAGCGTAGGGGCAGAGGGATACGAGCAGTACTTC. The chain carries TRBV9 and TRBJ2-7; TRBD2 might be the D (5 bases). Germline CDR1 and CDR2: SGDLS and YYNGEE. This CDR3 is built from 14 residues. The germline V and J ends were trimmed by 0 bases and 4 bases, with 11 bases remaining between them. The full variable domain, completed using reference TRBV9 and TRBJ2-7, is DSGVTQTPKHLITATGQRVTLRCSPRSGDLSVYWYQQSLDQGLQFLIQYYNGEERAKGNILERFSAQQFPDLHSELNLSSLELGDSALYFCASSVGAEGYEQYFGPGTRLTVT.

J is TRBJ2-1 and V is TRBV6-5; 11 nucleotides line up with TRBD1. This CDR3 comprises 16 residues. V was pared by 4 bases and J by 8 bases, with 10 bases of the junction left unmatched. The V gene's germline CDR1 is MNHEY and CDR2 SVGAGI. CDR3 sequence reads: CASSSVRTGGRHEQFF. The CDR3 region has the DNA TGTGCCAGCAGTTCAGTACGGACAGGGGGCAGGCATGAGCAGTTCTTC.

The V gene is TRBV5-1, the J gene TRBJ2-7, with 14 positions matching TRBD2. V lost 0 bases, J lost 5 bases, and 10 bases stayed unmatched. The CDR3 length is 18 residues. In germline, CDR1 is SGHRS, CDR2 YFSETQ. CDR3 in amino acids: CASSLGGLAGGISDEQYF. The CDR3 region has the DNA TGCGCCAGCAGCTTGGGCGGACTAGCGGGAGGTATTAGCGACGAGCAGTACTTC.

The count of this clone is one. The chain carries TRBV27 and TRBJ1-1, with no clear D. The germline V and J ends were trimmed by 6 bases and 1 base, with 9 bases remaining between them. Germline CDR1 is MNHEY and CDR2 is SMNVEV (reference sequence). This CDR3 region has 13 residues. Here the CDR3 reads CASRKLGNTEAFF. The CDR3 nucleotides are TGTGCCAGCAGGAAACTCGGGAACACTGAAGCTTTCTTT.

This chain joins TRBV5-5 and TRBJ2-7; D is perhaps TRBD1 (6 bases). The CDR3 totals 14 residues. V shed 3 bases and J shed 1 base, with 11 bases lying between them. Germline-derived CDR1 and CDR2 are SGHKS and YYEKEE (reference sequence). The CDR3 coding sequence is TGTGCCAGCAGCTCTCCACAGGGTTCCTACGAGCAGTACTTC. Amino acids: CASSSPQGSYEQYF. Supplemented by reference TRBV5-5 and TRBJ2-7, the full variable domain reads DAGVTQSPTHLIKTRGQQVTLRCSPISGHKSVSWYQQVLGQGPQFIFQYYEKEERGRGNFPDRFSARQFPNYSSELNVNALLLGDSALYLCASSSPQGSYEQYFGPGTRLTVT.